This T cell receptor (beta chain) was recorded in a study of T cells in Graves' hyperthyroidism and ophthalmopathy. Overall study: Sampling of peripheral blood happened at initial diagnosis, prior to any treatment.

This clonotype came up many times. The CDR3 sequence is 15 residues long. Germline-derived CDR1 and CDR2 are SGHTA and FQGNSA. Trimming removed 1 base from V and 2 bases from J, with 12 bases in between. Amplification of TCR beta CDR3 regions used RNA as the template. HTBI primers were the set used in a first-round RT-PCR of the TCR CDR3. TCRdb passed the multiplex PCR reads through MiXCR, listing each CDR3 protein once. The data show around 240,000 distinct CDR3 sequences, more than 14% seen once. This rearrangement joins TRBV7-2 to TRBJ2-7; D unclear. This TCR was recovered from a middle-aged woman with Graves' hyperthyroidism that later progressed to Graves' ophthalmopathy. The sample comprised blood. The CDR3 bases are TGTGCCAGCAGCTTAGAAGCAGTAACCCCCTACGAGCAGTACTTC. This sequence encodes CASSLEAVTPYEQYF. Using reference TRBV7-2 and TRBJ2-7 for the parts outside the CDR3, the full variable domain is GAGVSQSPSNKVTEKGKDVELRCDPISGHTALYWYRQSLGQGLEFLIYFQGNSAPDKSGLPSDRFSAERTGGSVSTLTIQRTQQEDSAVYLCASSLEAVTPYEQYFGPGTRLTVT.